Detailed here is one TCR beta chain. What it binds is not known. The data belong to a study of cytomegalovirus exposure and HLA in healthy donors. General study findings and limits: Investigators reported more than 150 TCR beta chains as tied to cytomegalovirus.

The repertoire was sequenced with immunoSEQ multiplex PCR; TCRdb's copy has only in-frame clones and lacks some. This sample has about 110,000 clones, with around 95% found just once. The V and J ends lost 5 bases and 5 bases respectively, with 15 bases between them. The CDR3 runs to 15 residues. Germline values: CDR1 SGHTA, CDR2 FQGTGA. The rearrangement uses TRBV7-3 and TRBJ1-4, with D hard to call. Sequenced input: PBMCs. This receptor was obtained from a woman aged 18-30 years in good health and CMV-seronegative. The CDR3: CASSPSGLPNEKLFF. In nucleotides, the CDR3 is TGTGCCAGCAGCCCATCCGGGTTACCGAATGAAAAACTGTTTTTT.